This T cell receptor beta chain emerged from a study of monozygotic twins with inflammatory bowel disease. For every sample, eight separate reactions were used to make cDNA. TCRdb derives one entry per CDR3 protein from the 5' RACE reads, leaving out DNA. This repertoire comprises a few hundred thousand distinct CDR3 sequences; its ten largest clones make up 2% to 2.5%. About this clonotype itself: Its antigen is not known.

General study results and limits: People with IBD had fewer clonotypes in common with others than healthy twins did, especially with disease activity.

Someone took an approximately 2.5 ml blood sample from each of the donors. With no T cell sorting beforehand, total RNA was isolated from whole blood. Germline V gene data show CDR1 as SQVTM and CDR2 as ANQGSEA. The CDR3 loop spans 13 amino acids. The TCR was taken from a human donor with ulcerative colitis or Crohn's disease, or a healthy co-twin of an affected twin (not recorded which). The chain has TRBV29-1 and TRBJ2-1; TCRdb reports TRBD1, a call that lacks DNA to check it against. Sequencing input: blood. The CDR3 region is CSVEPLTRGEQFF.